These 5 T cell receptor beta chains were sequenced from one sample in a study of Graves' ophthalmopathy and Graves' hyperthyroidism. Amplification of TCR beta CDR3 regions used RNA transcripts. In the first round, RT-PCR was carried out with HTBI primers, and a multiplex PCR formed the second round. A single record per CDR3 protein comes from TCRdb applying MiXCR to the multiplex PCR reads. The data contain under 400,000 distinct CDR3 sequences, about a sixth of them seen just once; the ten biggest clones take up 9% to 15%. The sequencing input was peripheral blood. The receptor source for this set is an adult man with Graves' ophthalmopathy.

This chain uses TRBV7-2 with TRBJ2-4; D not resolved. This CDR3 comprises 11 residues. Germline CDR1 is SGHTA and CDR2 is FQGNSA. Trimming removed 1 base at V and 7 bases at J, with 2 bases between. The CDR3 here is CASSLENIQYF. The CDR3 nucleotides read TGTGCCAGCAGCTTAGAGAACATTCAGTACTTC.

This clonotype was recorded many times. The genes are TRBV29-1 and TRBJ2-2, with D perhaps matching TRBD1 (5 bases). CDR1 and CDR2 (germline): SQVTM, ANQGSEA. V dropped 3 bases and J dropped 4 bases, with 9 bases sitting between them. The CDR3 length is 13 residues. As DNA, the CDR3 is TGCAGCGTTGACAGGGAAGGCACCGGGGAGCTGTTTTTT. As protein: CSVDREGTGELFF.

This clonotype has only one observation. This rearrangement joins TRBV12-3 or TRBV12-4 to TRBJ2-7; D unclear. The length of the CDR3 is 14 residues. Trimming removed 3 bases at V and 0 bases at J, with 9 bases between. CDR3 sequence: CASSLPAISYEQYF. CDR3 nucleotides: TGTGCCAGCAGTTTGCCAGCAATCTCCTACGAGCAGTACTTC.

This clonotype came up many times. This chain joins TRBV29-1 and TRBJ1-5; D is possibly TRBD1 (5 bases). The CDR3 is 13 residues long. V gave up 4 bases and J gave up 2 bases, with 9 bases separating them. The germline CDR1 and CDR2 sequences are SQVTM and ANQGSEA. The CDR3 reads CSVVWGGNQPQHF. CDR3 in DNA: TGCAGCGTTGTTTGGGGGGGCAATCAGCCCCAGCATTTT.

The rearrangement joins TRBV12-3 or TRBV12-4 to TRBJ2-5; TRBD1 agrees at 9 bases. This CDR3 is 16 amino acids long. With 7 bases clipped from V and 2 bases from J, the junction kept 11 bases outside the gene matches. For the CDR3, the DNA is TGTGCCAGCACCTTACGGACAGGGGTAAATCAAGAGACCCAGTACTTC. It yields the protein CASTLRTGVNQETQYF.